Given below is one T cell receptor beta chain in context. Its antigen is not identified. The record originates from a study of T cell responses to AZD1222 COVID-19 vaccine. Study-wide points: Distributed over spike, vaccine-associated CD4 TCRs predominated at 160-218 and 743-854.

Repertoires were generated with immunoSEQ multiplex PCR, while TCRdb's copy carries only in-frame clones and drops some. The sample has more than 110,000 clones, 80% to 90% seen once. This clonotype was sampled from an adult in good health. The sequencing used peripheral blood, collected on day 0 of AZD1222 vaccination.

The CDR3 nucleotides read TGCAGCGTTGAGGGCAAAGGCGGGAGTCTCTTCAATGAGCAGTTCTTC. Translating gives CSVEGKGGSLFNEQFF. This rearrangement joins TRBV29-1 to TRBJ2-1; 7 bases map to TRBD2. With V trimmed by 3 bases and J by 6 bases, 14 bases remained unmatched. Germline V gene sequence: CDR1 SQVTM, CDR2 ANQGSEA. This CDR3 region has 16 residues.